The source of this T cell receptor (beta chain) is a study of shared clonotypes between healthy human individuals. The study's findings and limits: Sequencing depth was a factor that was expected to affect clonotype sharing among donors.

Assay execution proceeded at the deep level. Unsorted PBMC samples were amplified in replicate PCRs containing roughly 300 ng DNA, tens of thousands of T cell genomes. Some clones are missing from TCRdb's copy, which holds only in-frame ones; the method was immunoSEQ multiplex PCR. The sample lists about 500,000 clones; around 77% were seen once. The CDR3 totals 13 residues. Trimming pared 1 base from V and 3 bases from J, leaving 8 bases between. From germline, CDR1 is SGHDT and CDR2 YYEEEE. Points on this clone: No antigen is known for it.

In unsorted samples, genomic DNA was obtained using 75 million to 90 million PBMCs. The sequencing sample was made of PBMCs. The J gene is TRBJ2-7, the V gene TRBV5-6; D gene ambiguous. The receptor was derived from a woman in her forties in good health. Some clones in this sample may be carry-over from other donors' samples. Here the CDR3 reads CASSLSSGYEQYF. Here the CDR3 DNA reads TGTGCCAGCAGCTTGTCGTCAGGCTACGAGCAGTACTTC.